This T cell receptor (beta chain) was recovered during a study of sequential checkpoint blockade in melanoma. Clones were sequenced by immunoSEQ multiplex PCR, and TCRdb holds only the in-frame ones, with some missing. Of some 17,000 clones listed, 55% to 70% are singletons. V was pared by 5 bases and J by 4 bases, with 9 bases of the junction left unmatched. Germline-derived CDR1 and CDR2 are MNHNS and SASEGT. CDR3 length equals 15 residues. The sample holds a few counts of this clone. Treatment noted: randomized to nivolumab then ipilimumab (arm A) or the reverse (arm B). The sample in question was CD8+ T cells sorted from blood (inferred from file names), obtained from a patient given nivolumab and ipilimumab in sequence. The chain carries TRBV6-1 and TRBJ1-2, with 8 bases aligning to TRBD1. This TCR was recovered from a human donor with melanoma. The CDR3 reads CASSTRTGKAYGYTF. As DNA, the CDR3 is TGTGCCAGCAGTACTCGGACAGGGAAGGCCTATGGCTACACCTTC.